Detailed here is one TCR beta chain. This entry belongs to a study of T cell responses to AZD1222 COVID-19 vaccine. Assay used: immunoSEQ multiplex PCR; TCRdb lists only in-frame clones, some missing. The data show fewer than 150,000 clones, over 85% seen once. The V gene's germline CDR1 is DFQATT and CDR2 SNEGSKA (reference sequence). The CDR3 runs to 11 residues. V gave up 1 base and J gave up 8 bases, with 7 bases separating them. This receptor was obtained from an adult in good health. Sequenced here: peripheral blood, sampled on day 0 of AZD1222 vaccination. J is TRBJ2-3 and V is TRBV20-1; D gene uncertain. CDR3 DNA: TGCAGTGCTAGAGGGACCGGTACGCAGTATTTT. Protein product: CSARGTGTQYF.